The entry below gives a single TCR beta chain sequence along with its context. The data are from a study of blood T cell repertoires in COVID-19. CDR1 SGHTA and CDR2 FQGNSA come from the germline V gene. Trimming at V came to 4 bases and at J to 5 bases, leaving 5 bases not matched to a gene. There are 14 residues in the CDR3. Repertoires were generated with immunoSEQ multiplex PCR, while TCRdb's copy carries only in-frame clones and drops some. This table holds 200,000 to 250,000 clones, about 85% found once. The chain recombines TRBV7-2 with TRBJ2-5; 9 bases are a match to TRBD1. The sequencing input was peripheral blood. This sequence originates from a middle-aged man who had recovered from COVID-19. This chain's CDR3 is CASSSDRGRETQYF. Written as DNA, the CDR3 is TGTGCCAGCAGCTCGGACAGGGGACGCGAGACCCAGTACTTC.